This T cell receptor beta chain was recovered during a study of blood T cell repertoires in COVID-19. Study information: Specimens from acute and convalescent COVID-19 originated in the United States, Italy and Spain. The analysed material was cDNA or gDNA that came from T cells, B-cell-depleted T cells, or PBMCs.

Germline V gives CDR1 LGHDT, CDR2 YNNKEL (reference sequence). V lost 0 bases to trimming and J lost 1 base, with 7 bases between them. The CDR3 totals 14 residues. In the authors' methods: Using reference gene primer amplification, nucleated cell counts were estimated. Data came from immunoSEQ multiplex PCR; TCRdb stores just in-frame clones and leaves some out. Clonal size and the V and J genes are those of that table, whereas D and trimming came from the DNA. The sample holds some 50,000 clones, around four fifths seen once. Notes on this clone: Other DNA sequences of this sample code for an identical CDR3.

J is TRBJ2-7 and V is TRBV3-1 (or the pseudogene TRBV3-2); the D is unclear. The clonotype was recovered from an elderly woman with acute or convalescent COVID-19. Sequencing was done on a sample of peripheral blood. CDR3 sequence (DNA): TGTGCCAGCAGCCAAGACAGGTATTCCTACGAGCAGTACTTC. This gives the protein CASSQDRYSYEQYF.